The rows below give T cell receptor beta chains drawn from one sample of a study of CD8 T cells in Susac syndrome. TCRdb recomputed calls from the immunoSEQ multiplex PCR reads with MiXCR, one row per CDR3 protein. This sample has around 20,000 distinct CDR3 sequences, with 90% to 95% found just once. The sample was CD8+ T cells from PBMCs. Receptors originate from a human donor in good health. Each CDR3 is given with its conserved first and last residue. A D gene is named only where the DNA matches it firmly. Some rows mark clone size as missing; the rest say once, few, many or name a class of expanded clone.

cdr3_nt cdr3_aa clone_size d_call j_call v_call
TGTGCCAGCAGCTTTGGGGGCGCCTACGAGCAGTACTTC CASSFGGAYEQYF few - TRBJ2-7 TRBV7-9
TGTGCCAGCAGCCCACCCGGACTGGTTGAAGCTTTCTTT CASSPPGLVEAFF - - TRBJ1-1 TRBV21-1
TGTGCCAGCCAGCGGGAGAATAGAAATGAGCAGTTCTTC CASQRENRNEQFF - TRBD2 TRBJ2-1 TRBV13
TGTGCCAGCAGCCCCCTGAGCCCCGGGGAGCTGTTTTTT CASSPLSPGELFF once - TRBJ2-2 TRBV9
TGTGCCAGCAGTTTATCCGTAGGACAGGGGTACGAGCAGTACTTC CASSLSVGQGYEQYF - TRBD1 TRBJ2-7 TRBV28
TGCGCCAGCAGCTTGGTCGTTAACTACGAGCAGTACTTC CASSLVVNYEQYF - - TRBJ2-7 TRBV5-1
TGTGCCACCAGCAGAGATCGTTTCTGGATTGGGCAGGCGGAGACCCAGTACTTC CATSRDRFWIGQAETQYF - - TRBJ2-5 TRBV15
TGCGCCAGCAGCTTGGAACGAATCGGCAGCCCCTACGAGCAGTACTTC CASSLERIGSPYEQYF - - TRBJ2-7 TRBV5-1
TGTGCCAGCAGTGAACTAGGGACTCCACAAGAGACCCAGTACTTC CASSELGTPQETQYF - - TRBJ2-5 TRBV25-1
TGTGCCAGCAGTTGGACAGGGTTCGGCGAGCAGTACTTC CASSWTGFGEQYF - TRBD1 TRBJ2-7 TRBV27
TGCAGCGTTGCTCCCGCTCCGCGGGAACAAGAGACCCAGTACTTC CSVAPAPREQETQYF - - TRBJ2-5 TRBV29-1
TGTGCCAGCAGCTGGGGGGACCGCGGCTACGAGCAGTACTTC CASSWGDRGYEQYF - - TRBJ2-7 TRBV6-2/TRBV6-3
TGTGCCAGCAGTTTGGGGGGACAACTAGACACTGAAGCTTTCTTT CASSLGGQLDTEAFF - - TRBJ1-1 TRBV28
TGTGCCAGCAGAACAGGGGGCTATGGCTACACCTTC CASRTGGYGYTF - TRBD1 TRBJ1-2 TRBV28
TGTGCCAGCTCACCCACCGTCGGGCTCAATGAGCAGTTCTTC CASSPTVGLNEQFF - - TRBJ2-1 TRBV18
TGTGCCAGCAGCTTGGAAACTAGCGGGCTTACAGATACGCAGTATTTT CASSLETSGLTDTQYF - TRBD2 TRBJ2-3 TRBV5-6
TGTGCCAGTTTAGCGGGAGTTGAGCAGTTCTTC CASLAGVEQFF once TRBD2 TRBJ2-1 TRBV19
TGCAGCGTTGAAGGGGGGGACCTCCAAGAGACCCAGTACTTC CSVEGGDLQETQYF once - TRBJ2-5 TRBV29-1
TGCAGTGCTAGTTCGGGGAGGTTACAGTTCTTC CSASSGRLQFF once - TRBJ2-1 TRBV20-1
TGTGCCAGCAGCCACCCCTCTCACGGGGAGCTGTTTTTT CASSHPSHGELFF - - TRBJ2-2 TRBV3-1
TGTGCCAGCAGGACCTCCTACGAGCAGTACTTC CASRTSYEQYF - - TRBJ2-7 TRBV6-2/TRBV6-3
TGTGCCAGCAGATCAAACAGGGGGCTGGGGGATAATTCACCCCTCCACTTT CASRSNRGLGDNSPLHF - TRBD1 TRBJ1-6 TRBV12-3/TRBV12-4
TGTGCCAGCAGCCTCGGTGAGGGCACAGATACGCAGTATTTT CASSLGEGTDTQYF - - TRBJ2-3 TRBV19
TGTGCCAGCAGCCAAGAAGTGGCAGCGGATGGGCAGTTCTTC CASSQEVAADGQFF - - TRBJ2-1 TRBV4-2
TGTGCCAGCTCACCACGGGAGGGACGGGACAAAAACATTCAGTACTTC CASSPREGRDKNIQYF - TRBD2 TRBJ2-4 TRBV18
TGTGCCAGCAGCTTACTTAGGGGGCCGACTGAAGCTTTCTTT CASSLLRGPTEAFF - TRBD1 TRBJ1-1 TRBV11-3
TGTGCCAGCCTGACTAGCGGGGGGGGTAACATTCAGTACTTC CASLTSGGGNIQYF - TRBD2 TRBJ2-4 TRBV28
TGTGCCAGCACGGACATCTGGGAGACCCAGTACTTC CASTDIWETQYF - - TRBJ2-5 TRBV12-3/TRBV12-4
TGTGCCAGCAGCTCGCGGGAGGGGGCTGGAGATACGCAGTATTTT CASSSREGAGDTQYF - TRBD2 TRBJ2-3 TRBV7-9
TGTGCCACCAGCAGATCGGTGACGGCTTTAGCCAAAAACATTCAGTACTTC CATSRSVTALAKNIQYF - - TRBJ2-4 TRBV15
TGTGCCAGCAGCCGACTAGCCCTATTAGCCGAGGTAGAGCAGTTCTTC CASSRLALLAEVEQFF once TRBD2 TRBJ2-1 TRBV2
TGTGCCTGGAGTCCCTCCTACGAGCAGTACTTC CAWSPSYEQYF - - TRBJ2-7 TRBV30
TGTGCCACCAGTGAGGCGGGAGCCGAAGATACGCAGTATTTT CATSEAGAEDTQYF - TRBD2 TRBJ2-3 TRBV24-1
TGTGCCAGCAGCTCAACAACAGGGGGGCGGACTGAAGCTTTCTTT CASSSTTGGRTEAFF - TRBD1 TRBJ1-1 TRBV7-9
TGTGCCAGCAGCTTAGACCGACTAGGGTCCTACAATGAGCAGTTCTTC CASSLDRLGSYNEQFF - - TRBJ2-1 TRBV11-2
TGTGCCAGCAACCCCAATCGCGGCGGGTTTGACTACAATGAGCAGTTCTTC CASNPNRGGFDYNEQFF once - TRBJ2-1 TRBV11-2
TGTGCCAGCAGTTCAGTAGCCAATGAGCAGTTCTTC CASSSVANEQFF - - TRBJ2-1 TRBV27
TGTGCCAGCAGCCCCCCGGGCGGGAGGGCCCGTCCCCCTTTGGTCGATGAGCAGTTCTTC CASSPPGGRARPPLVDEQFF - TRBD2 TRBJ2-1 TRBV11-2
TGTGCCAGTAGTATAGTGGGGCTCACCGGGGAGCTGTTTTTT CASSIVGLTGELFF - - TRBJ2-2 TRBV19
TGTGCCAGCAGCGCGAAGTGGGGCAGGGGCTTTGAAAAACTGTTTTTT CASSAKWGRGFEKLFF - - TRBJ1-4 TRBV28
TGTGCCAGCAGCTCACCCGCGGGAGAGGACGAGCAGTACTTC CASSSPAGEDEQYF - TRBD2 TRBJ2-7 TRBV7-9
TGTGCCAGCAGTTCCCTACTAGCGGAATCCTACAATGAGCAGTTCTTC CASSSLLAESYNEQFF - TRBD2 TRBJ2-1 TRBV28
TGTGCCAGCTCACCCCTTGGACGGGAGGGCCGAGTGCCCTACGAGCAGTACTTC CASSPLGREGRVPYEQYF - TRBD2 TRBJ2-7 TRBV18
TGTGCCAGCGACCCCACCGGCGGGGGGCGTGAGAACTATGGCTACACCTTC CASDPTGGGRENYGYTF - - TRBJ1-2 TRBV16
TGTGCCAGCAGCTTAGGAACAGGGCATGAGCAGTTCTTC CASSLGTGHEQFF - - TRBJ2-1 TRBV7-8
TGTGCCAGCAGCAACTCTATAGCGGGAGGGCCACAGGTTACTGGGGCCAACGTCCTGACTTTC CASSNSIAGGPQVTGANVLTF - TRBD2 TRBJ2-6 TRBV11-1
TGTGCCAGCAGTGACAGGGAGTTCTACGAGCAGTACTTC CASSDREFYEQYF - - TRBJ2-7 TRBV2
TGCAGCGTTGAGTCAGACGGAAGAGGCTACGAGCAGTACTTC CSVESDGRGYEQYF - - TRBJ2-7 TRBV29-1
TGCGCCAGCAGCGGGAACCGGGGCTACACCTTC CASSGNRGYTF - - TRBJ1-2 TRBV4-3
TGTGCTAGTGATTGGGGACTAGCGGGAGGCCCGGATACGCAGTATTTT CASDWGLAGGPDTQYF - TRBD2 TRBJ2-3 TRBV12-5
TGTGCCAGCAGCTCCTATGGACTAGCGGGAGATGAGCAGTTCTTC CASSSYGLAGDEQFF - TRBD2 TRBJ2-1 TRBV5-8
TGTGCCAGCAGTTCGGGCCCGCTGAGGGGCCAAGAGACCCAGTACTTC CASSSGPLRGQETQYF - - TRBJ2-5 TRBV27